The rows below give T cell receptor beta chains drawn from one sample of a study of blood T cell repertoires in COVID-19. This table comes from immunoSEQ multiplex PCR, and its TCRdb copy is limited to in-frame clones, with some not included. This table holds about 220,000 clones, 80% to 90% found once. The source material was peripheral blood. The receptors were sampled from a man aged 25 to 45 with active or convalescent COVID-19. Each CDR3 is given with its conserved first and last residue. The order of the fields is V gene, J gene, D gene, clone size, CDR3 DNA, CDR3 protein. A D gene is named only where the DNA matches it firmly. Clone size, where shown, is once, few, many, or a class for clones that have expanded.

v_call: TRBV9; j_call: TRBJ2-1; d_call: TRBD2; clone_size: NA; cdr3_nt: TGTGCCAGCAGCGCTACTAGCGGGAGTTTGAATGAGCAGTTCTTC; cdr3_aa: CASSATSGSLNEQFF
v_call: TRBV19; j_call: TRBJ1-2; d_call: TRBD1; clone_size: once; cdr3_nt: TGTGCCAGTAGTACCCTCGGGACAGGGGCCTATGGCTACACCTTC; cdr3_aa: CASSTLGTGAYGYTF
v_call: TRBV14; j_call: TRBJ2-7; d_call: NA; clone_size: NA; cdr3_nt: TGTGCCAGCAGCCAAGATCGCGGAGGGGAGCAGTACTTC; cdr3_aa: CASSQDRGGEQYF
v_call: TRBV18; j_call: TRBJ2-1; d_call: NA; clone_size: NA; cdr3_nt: TGTGCCAGCTCACCCTGGGAGGCCAATGAGCAGTTCTTC; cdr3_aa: CASSPWEANEQFF
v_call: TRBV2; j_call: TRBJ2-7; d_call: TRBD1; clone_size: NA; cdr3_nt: TGTGCCAGCAGTTTTACCGGGACAGGGGCTGGCGAGCAGTACTTC; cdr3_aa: CASSFTGTGAGEQYF
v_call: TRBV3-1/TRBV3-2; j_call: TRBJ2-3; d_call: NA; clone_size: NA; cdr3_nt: TGTGCCAGCAGCCAAAGAAGAGGAAACGCAGATACGCAGTATTTT; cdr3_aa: CASSQRRGNADTQYF
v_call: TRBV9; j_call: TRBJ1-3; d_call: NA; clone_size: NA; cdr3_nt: TGTGCCAGCAGCTTGCGGACAGCCGGGCCCTTAAACACCATATATTTT; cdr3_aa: CASSLRTAGPLNTIYF
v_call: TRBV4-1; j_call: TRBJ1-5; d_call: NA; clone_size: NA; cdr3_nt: TGCGCCAGCAGCCAACGGGAGGGAAATCAGCCCCAGCATTTT; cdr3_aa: CASSQREGNQPQHF
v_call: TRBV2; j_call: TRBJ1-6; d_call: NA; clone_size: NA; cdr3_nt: TGTGCCAGCAGCGAACAGGGTTACAATTCACCCCTCCACTTT; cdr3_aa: CASSEQGYNSPLHF
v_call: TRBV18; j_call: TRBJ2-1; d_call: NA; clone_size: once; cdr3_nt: TGTGCCAGCTCACCAACAGGTTCCGACAATGAGCAGTTCTTC; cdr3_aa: CASSPTGSDNEQFF
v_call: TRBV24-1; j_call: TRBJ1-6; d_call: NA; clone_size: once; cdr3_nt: TGTGCCACAGCAGACAGTCGACGGACCCTTTTTTCACCCCTCCACTTT; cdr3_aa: CATADSRRTLFSPLHF
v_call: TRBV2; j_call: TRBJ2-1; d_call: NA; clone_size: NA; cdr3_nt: TGTGCCAGCCTAGAACCCTACAATGAGCAGTTCTTC; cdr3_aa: CASLEPYNEQFF
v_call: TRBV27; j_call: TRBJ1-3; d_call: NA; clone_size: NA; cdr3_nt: TGTGCCAGCAGTTTGGGGGCTCCCTCTGGAAACACCATATATTTT; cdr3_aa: CASSLGAPSGNTIYF
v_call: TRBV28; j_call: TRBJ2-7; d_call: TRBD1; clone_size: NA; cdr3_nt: TGTGCCATCGGGACAGGGGGTAGTGGCGAGCAGTACTTC; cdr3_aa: CAIGTGGSGEQYF
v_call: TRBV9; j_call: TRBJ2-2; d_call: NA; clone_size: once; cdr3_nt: TGTGCCAGCAGCGTAGGCGGGGCAGGGAGCGACGGGGAGCTGTTTTTT; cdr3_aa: CASSVGGAGSDGELFF
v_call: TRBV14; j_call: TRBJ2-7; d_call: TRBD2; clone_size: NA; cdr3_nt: TGTGCCAGCAGCCCAGCGGGACCCGAGCAGTACTTC; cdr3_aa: CASSPAGPEQYF
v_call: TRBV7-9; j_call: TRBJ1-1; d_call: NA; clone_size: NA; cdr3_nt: TGTGCCAGCAGCCCCCAGGTACGAGTGGAAGCTTTCTTT; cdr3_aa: CASSPQVRVEAFF